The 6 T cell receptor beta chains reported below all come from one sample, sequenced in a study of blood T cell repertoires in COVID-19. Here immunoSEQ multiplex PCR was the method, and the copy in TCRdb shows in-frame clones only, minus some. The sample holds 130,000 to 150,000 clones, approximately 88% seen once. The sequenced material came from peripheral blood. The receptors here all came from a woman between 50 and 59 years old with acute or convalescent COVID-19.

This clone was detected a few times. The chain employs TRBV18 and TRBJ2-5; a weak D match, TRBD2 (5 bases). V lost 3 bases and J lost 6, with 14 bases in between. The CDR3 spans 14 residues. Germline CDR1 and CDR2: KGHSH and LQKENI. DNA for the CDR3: TGTGCCAGCTCACCGGAGGCCCACCTTCAGACCCAGTACTTC. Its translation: CASSPEAHLQTQYF.

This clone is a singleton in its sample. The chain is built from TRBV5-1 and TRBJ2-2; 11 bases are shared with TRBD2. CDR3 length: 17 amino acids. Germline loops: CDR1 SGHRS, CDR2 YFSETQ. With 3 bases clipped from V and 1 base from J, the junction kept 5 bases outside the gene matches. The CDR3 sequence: CASSSRTSGLNTGELFF. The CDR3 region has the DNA TGCGCCAGCAGCTCTAGGACTAGCGGGTTGAACACCGGGGAGCTGTTTTTT.

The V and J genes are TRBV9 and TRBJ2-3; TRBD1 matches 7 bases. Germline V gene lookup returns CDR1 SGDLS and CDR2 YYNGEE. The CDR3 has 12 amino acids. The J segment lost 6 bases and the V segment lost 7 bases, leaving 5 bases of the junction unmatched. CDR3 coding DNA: TGTGCCAGCGGCAGGGGGATTGATACGCAGTATTTT. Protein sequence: CASGRGIDTQYF.

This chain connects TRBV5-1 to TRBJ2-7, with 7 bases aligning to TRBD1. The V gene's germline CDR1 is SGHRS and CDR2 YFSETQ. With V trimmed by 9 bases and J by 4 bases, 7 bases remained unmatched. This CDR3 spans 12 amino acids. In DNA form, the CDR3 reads TGCGCCACAGGACAGGATTTTTACGAGCAGTACTTC. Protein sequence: CATGQDFYEQYF.

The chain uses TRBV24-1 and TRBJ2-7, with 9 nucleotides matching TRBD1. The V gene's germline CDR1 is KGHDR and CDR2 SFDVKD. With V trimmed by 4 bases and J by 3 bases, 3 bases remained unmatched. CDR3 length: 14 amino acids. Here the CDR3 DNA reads TGTGCCACCAGTGAACCGGACAGGGGCTACGAGCAGTACTTC. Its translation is CATSEPDRGYEQYF.

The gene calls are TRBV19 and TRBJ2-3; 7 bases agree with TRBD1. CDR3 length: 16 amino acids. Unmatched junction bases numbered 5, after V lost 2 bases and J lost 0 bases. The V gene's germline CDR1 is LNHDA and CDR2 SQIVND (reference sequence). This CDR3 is CASSIRGRVSTDTQYF. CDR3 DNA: TGTGCCAGTAGTATAAGGGGGCGCGTTAGCACAGATACGCAGTATTTT.